Shown below are 6 T cell receptor beta chains from a single sample sequenced in a study of cytomegalovirus exposure and HLA in healthy donors. Both 60 Vbeta primers and 13 Jbeta primers went into the PCR. Libraries were prepared by immunoSEQ multiplex PCR; TCRdb keeps only in-frame clonotypes and omits some of them. The table shows about 110,000 clones, with 81% occurring only once. The sample consisted of PBMCs. These receptors all come from a woman in her thirties in good health and CMV-seronegative.

As for this clone: Distinct nucleotide sequences in the sample also encode this CDR3. The chain is built from TRBV7-9 and TRBJ2-1, with TRBD2 matching 12 bases. The CDR3 sequence is 17 residues long. The germline V gene has CDR1 SEHNR and CDR2 FQNEAQ (reference sequence). J lost 0 bases, V lost 1 base, and 1 base had no gene match. CDR3 sequence (DNA): TGTGCCAGCAGCTTAGGGACTAGCGGGAACTCCTACAATGAGCAGTTCTTC. This encodes CASSLGTSGNSYNEQFF.

V gene TRBV2 combines with J gene TRBJ2-1; 8 bases fit TRBD2. V lost 4 bases and J lost 1; bases outside the gene matches: 6. Per the germline V gene, CDR1 is SNHLY and CDR2 is FYNNEI. CDR3 length: 16 amino acids. The CDR3 loop reads CASSGSSGISYNEQFF. CDR3 coding DNA: TGTGCCAGCAGTGGGAGTAGCGGGATTTCCTACAATGAGCAGTTCTTC. The whole variable domain, remainder taken from reference TRBV2 and TRBJ2-1, is EPEVTQTPSHQVTQMGQEVILRCVPISNHLYFYWYRQILGQKVEFLVSFYNNEISEKSEIFDDQFSVERPDGSNFTLKIRSTKLEDSAMYFCASSGSSGISYNEQFFGPGTRLTVL.

This clone appeared once. This chain links TRBV5-1 with TRBJ2-1; 9 nucleotides agree with TRBD2. This CDR3 is built from 14 residues. Trimming at V came to 2 bases and at J to 5 bases, leaving 2 bases not matched to a gene. The V gene's germline CDR1 is SGHRS and CDR2 YFSETQ. The CDR3 reads CASSFSGSNNEQFF. Written as DNA, the CDR3 is TGCGCCAGCAGCTTTAGCGGGAGTAACAATGAGCAGTTCTTC.

The CDR3 protein is CASSLLGSVADTQYF. The DNA of the CDR3 is TGTGCCAGCAGCCTCTTGGGTAGCGTCGCAGATACGCAGTATTTT. The genes are TRBV7-8 and TRBJ2-3, with D perhaps matching TRBD2 (5 bases). The CDR3 extends over 15 amino acids. Trimming shortened V by 5 bases and J by 4 bases, and 16 bases separated the two germline ends. Germline V CDR1 and CDR2: SGHVS, FQNEAQ.

The chain combines TRBV7-6 with TRBJ2-1; perhaps TRBD1 as D (6 bases). Germline V lookup: CDR1 SGHVS, CDR2 FNYEAQ. The CDR3 contains 15 residues. Trimming left V 4 bases short and J 7 bases short, with 17 bases between. DNA for the CDR3: TGTGCCAGCAGCTCCTTAGGGGGAGCTTTAAATGAGCAGTTCTTC. Amino acids: CASSSLGGALNEQFF.

The chain recombines TRBV7-3 with TRBJ2-2, with D unclear. This CDR3 is 13 amino acids long. Per germline, CDR1 SGHTA and CDR2 FQGTGA. The V end was cut by 3 bases, the J end by 2 bases, with 4 bases between. The CDR3 DNA sequence: TGTGCCAGCAGCTTTTTAAACACCGGGGAGCTGTTTTTT. Amino acid sequence: CASSFLNTGELFF.